A single sample gave rise to the 11 T cell receptor beta chains below, sequenced in a study of T cells expressing NK-cell markers. TCRdb reprocessed the 5' RACE reads; each CDR3 protein has one entry and no DNA is given. In all, the sample yields some 150,000 distinct CDR3 sequences. The sequenced material came from blood T cells: a sorted CD56 or NKG2C T cell subset, CD4+ or CD8+ T cells, or bulk PBMC T cells (not recorded which). Receptors originate from a young man in good health.

This rearrangement joins TRBV4-2 to TRBJ2-7; TCRdb outputs TRBD1, but without DNA this stays unchecked. The length of the CDR3 is 15 residues. CDR1 is LGHNA and CDR2 is YNFKEQ in the germline V gene. This chain's CDR3 is CASSHSGTGVIEQYF.

The genes are TRBV5-6 and TRBJ2-1; lacking DNA, the TRBD1 call made by TCRdb goes unchecked. Germline loops: CDR1 SGHDT, CDR2 YYEEEE. The CDR3 spans 14 residues. The chain's CDR3 is CASSLGVTGTEQFF.

The chain combines TRBV11-2 with TRBJ2-7; there is no DNA to check the TCRdb D call of TRBD2. This CDR3 is 19 amino acids long. Looked up from germline, CDR1 is SGHAT and CDR2 is FQNNGV. CDR3 amino acids: CASSLALAGGGWESYEQYF.

The V call is TRBV6-5, the J call TRBJ2-5. From germline, CDR1 is MNHEY and CDR2 SVGAGI. The length of the CDR3 is 15 residues. The CDR3 loop is CASSYSTGVPETQYF.

The gene calls are TRBV18 and TRBJ2-7; TCRdb indicates TRBD2, and absent DNA this call remains unverified. Germline V gene lookup returns CDR1 KGHSH and CDR2 LQKENI. The CDR3 spans 16 residues. CDR3 loop: CASSPISAGGDYEQYF.

The rearrangement joins TRBV12-3 or TRBV12-4 to TRBJ2-3. The CDR3 covers 14 residues. This CDR3 reads CASSLSGITDTQYF.

The V and J genes are TRBV11-3 and TRBJ1-4; TCRdb designates TRBD1, a call that cannot be tested without DNA. Looked up from germline, CDR1 is SGHNT and CDR2 is YENEEA. This CDR3 has 16 residues. The CDR3 loop is CASSSTRGGANEKLFF.

The chain links TRBV7-6 to TRBJ2-3; absent DNA, TCRdb's TRBD2 call cannot be checked. Per germline, CDR1 SGHVS and CDR2 FNYEAQ. There are 15 residues in the CDR3. CDR3 sequence reads: CASSRLTSAGDTQYF.

The chain uses TRBV29-1 and TRBJ2-1; TCRdb outputs TRBD2, but without DNA this stays unchecked. This CDR3 has 15 amino acids. Germline CDR1 reads SQVTM; CDR2 reads ANQGSEA. The CDR3: CSVDGLAGDHNEQFF.

This chain links TRBV14 with TRBJ2-1; TCRdb reports TRBD2, a call that lacks DNA to check it against. CDR1 and CDR2 from the germline V gene are SGHDN and FVKESK. This CDR3 has 15 amino acids. This CDR3 reads CASSQVFSSPNEQFF.

The chain carries TRBV24-1 and TRBJ2-1; the D call of TRBD1 rests on TCRdb alone, since no DNA is present to check it. Germline V lookup: CDR1 KGHDR, CDR2 SFDVKD. This CDR3 comprises 13 residues. CDR3 sequence reads: CATSLDRYNEQFF.